This T cell receptor (beta chain) appears in the sequencing data of a study of T cell responses to AZD1222 COVID-19 vaccine. Details on this clone: Its antigen is not identified.

The table came from immunoSEQ multiplex PCR; TCRdb's copy has only in-frame clones and leaves some out. The sample yields nearly 110,000 clones, over 80% seen once. This CDR3 contains 17 residues. Germline assignment: CDR1 SGHVS and CDR2 FNYEAQ. Trimming took 5 bases from V and 4 from J, leaving 23 bases between them. Study results and limitations: Breadth and depth of Spike-specific TCRs rose after two AZD1222 doses. Clonal diversity may have been underestimated, and the donors were mostly white British, with more females than males. Sampling that yielded the repertoires occurred only after the peak T cell response.

This receptor was identified in an adult who received the AZD1222 COVID-19 vaccine. The sample was peripheral blood, taken 28 days after the second AZD1222 dose. V gene TRBV7-6 combines with J gene TRBJ1-1, with D possibly matching TRBD1 (5 bases). The CDR3 is CASSAAGSPDVTTEAFF. The DNA of the CDR3 is TGTGCCAGCAGCGCCGCAGGGTCTCCCGATGTTACCACTGAAGCTTTCTTT.